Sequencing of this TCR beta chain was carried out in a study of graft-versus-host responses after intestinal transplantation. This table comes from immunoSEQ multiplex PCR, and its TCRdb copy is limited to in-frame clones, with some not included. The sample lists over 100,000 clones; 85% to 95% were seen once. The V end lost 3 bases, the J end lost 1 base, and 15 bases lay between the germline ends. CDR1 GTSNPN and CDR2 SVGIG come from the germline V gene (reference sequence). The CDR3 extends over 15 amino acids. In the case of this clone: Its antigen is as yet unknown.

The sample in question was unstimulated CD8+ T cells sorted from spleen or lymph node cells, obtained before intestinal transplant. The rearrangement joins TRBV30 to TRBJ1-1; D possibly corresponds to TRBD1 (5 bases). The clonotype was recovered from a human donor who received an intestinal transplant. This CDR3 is CAWRPKTAKNTEAFF. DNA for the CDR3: TGTGCCTGGAGACCAAAGACAGCTAAGAACACTGAAGCTTTCTTT. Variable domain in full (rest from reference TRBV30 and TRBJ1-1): SQTIHQWPATLVQPVGSPLSLECTVEGTSNPNLYWYRQAAGRGLQLLFYSVGIGQISSEVPQNLSASRPQDRQFILSSKKLLLSDSGFYLCAWRPKTAKNTEAFFGQGTRLTVV.